This TCR beta chain was captured by sequencing in a study of cytomegalovirus exposure and HLA in healthy donors. Regarding donors, all were healthy bone marrow donors. The PCR made use of 60 Vbeta and 13 Jbeta primers. This table comes from immunoSEQ multiplex PCR, and its TCRdb copy is limited to in-frame clones, with some not included. The repertoire consists of 150,000 to 200,000 clones, with 10% to 15% occurring once and the leading ten covering more than 7%. Per the germline V gene, CDR1 is LGHNA and CDR2 is YSLEER. V was shortened by 0 bases and J by 9 bases, with 17 bases between the two germline ends. The CDR3 is 15 residues long.

This chain links TRBV4-3 with TRBJ1-1; perhaps TRBD1 as D (5 bases). This TCR derives from a man aged 50-59 years in good health and CMV-seropositive. The sample taken for sequencing was PBMCs. The CDR3 here is CASSQDPAGGVKAFF. CDR3 nucleotide sequence: TGCGCCAGCAGCCAAGATCCGGCGGGGGGAGTAAAAGCTTTCTTT.